This TCR beta chain originates from a study of shared clonotypes between healthy human individuals. CD4+ cells yielded CD45RA+ naive and CD45RA-negative memory subsets. TCRdb's copy holds only in-frame clones and misses some; the assay was immunoSEQ multiplex PCR. The table records about 510,000 clones, about 96% of them present only once. Trimming took off 2 bases at V and 6 bases at J, with 19 bases between the two ends. Germline V CDR1 and CDR2: MNHNS, SASEGT. There are 16 residues in the CDR3. The sequence was obtained from a woman aged 25 to 39 in good health. V gene TRBV6-1 combines with J gene TRBJ1-2; D is possibly TRBD1 (6 bases). Sequencing used naive CD4+ T cells sorted from blood. Stated subset: CD45RA+ positively selected. Here the CDR3 DNA reads TGTGCCAGCAGTGAACACGACTTTGACAGGTTTCATGGCTACACCTTC. Translation: CASSEHDFDRFHGYTF.